These 22 T cell receptor beta chains share one sample of origin, sequenced in a study of molecular identifiers for immune sequencing clone quantification. A single record per CDR3 protein comes from TCRdb applying MiXCR to the PCR reads. The sample contains about 630,000 distinct CDR3 sequences, about 25% of which appear only once. Sequenced sample: naive CD8+ T cells from blood, with Jurkat cell RNA spiked in. Sample subset: FACS-sorted CD8+CD4-CCR7+CD45RA+ naive T cells. These receptors were collected from a human donor in good health. Some libraries in this study had Jurkat cell RNA spiked in.

CDR3 sequence (DNA): TGCGCCAGCAGCCACGGAGGATCCGAGCAGTACTTC. It yields the protein CASSHGGSEQYF. This chain joins TRBV5-1 and TRBJ2-7, with a weak D call TRBD2 (5 bases). The CDR3 spans 12 residues. Germline V gene sequence: CDR1 SGHRS, CDR2 YFSETQ. Trimming took 4 bases from V and 6 from J, leaving 11 bases between them.

The V and J genes are TRBV19 and TRBJ2-1; 12 bases are shared with TRBD2. CDR1 is LNHDA, CDR2 SQIVND, per germline (reference sequence). This CDR3 contains 15 residues. Trimming cost V 4 bases and J 8 bases; bases outside gene matches: 6. The CDR3 DNA follows: TGTGCCAGTAGTACTAGCGGGGGGGGGGCTGATGAGCAGTTCTTC. It codes for CASSTSGGGADEQFF.

V gene TRBV28 combines with J gene TRBJ2-1; D is perhaps TRBD2 (6 bases). Germline V CDR1 and CDR2: MDHEN, SYDVKM. Trimming stripped 6 bases from V and 9 bases from J, with 18 bases between. There are 14 residues in the CDR3. This CDR3 reads CASSIYRLGGEQFF. DNA of the CDR3: TGTGCCAGCAGCATCTACAGGCTGGGAGGTGAGCAGTTCTTC.

Worth noting for this clonotype: A clone one base away is much larger, so this may be a read error. The chain is built from TRBV7-9 and TRBJ2-7; D gene unclear. This CDR3 is built from 14 residues. CDR1 is SEHNR and CDR2 is FQNEAQ in the germline V gene (reference sequence). V dropped 1 base and J dropped 3 bases, with 10 bases sitting between them. CDR3 DNA sequence: TGTGCCAGCAGCTTAGGGGCGCTAGGCTACGAGCAGTACTTC. Amino acid sequence: CASSLGALGYEQYF. Full variable domain (remainder filled in from reference TRBV7-9 and TRBJ2-7): DTGVSQNPRHKITKRGQNVTFRCDPISEHNRLYWYRQTLGQGPEFLTYFQNEAQLEKSRLLSDRFSAERPKGSFSTLEIQRTEQGDSAMYLCASSLGALGYEQYFGPGTRLTVT.

This clonotype was seen at least ten times. The V and J genes are TRBV30 and TRBJ2-7; 8 bases agree with TRBD2. Germline V gene lookup returns CDR1 GTSNPN and CDR2 SVGIG (reference sequence). The CDR3 is 12 amino acids. V was clipped by 5 bases and J by 3 bases; unmatched bases: 3. The CDR3 here is CAWDRGGYEQYF. For the CDR3, the DNA is TGTGCCTGGGATCGGGGGGGCTACGAGCAGTACTTC.

This chain's CDR3 is CASSLWASGGLQETQYF. The CDR3 DNA is TGTGCCAGCAGCTTATGGGCTAGCGGGGGGCTACAAGAGACCCAGTACTTC. This rearrangement joins TRBV7-6 to TRBJ2-5; 11 bases are a match to TRBD2. CDR1 is SGHVS and CDR2 is FNYEAQ in the germline V gene. The V segment lost 2 bases and the J segment 2 bases; nucleotides outside the gene matches: 7. CDR3 length equals 17 residues.

In the case of this clonotype: This likely comes from a read error, as the CDR3 has no conserved phenylalanine or tryptophan at its end. Because the CDR3's place on the DNA is in doubt, the DNA is left out and the CDR3 is given as listed by TCRdb. This rearrangement joins TRBV29-1 to TRBJ2-2; TRBD1 is the table's D call and was not checked against the DNA. The CDR3 region is 12 residues in length, termini included. Germline values: CDR1 SQVTM, CDR2 ANQGSEA. CDR3 residues: CSVLSATGELLC.

V is TRBV9 and J is TRBJ2-1; D gene uncertain. This CDR3 is 15 amino acids long. Trimming stripped 0 bases from V and 0 bases from J, with 7 bases between. Germline V gives CDR1 SGDLS, CDR2 YYNGEE. CDR3 sequence reads: CASSVGFSSYNEQFF. CDR3 nucleotides: TGTGCCAGCAGCGTAGGTTTTAGCTCCTACAATGAGCAGTTCTTC.

This clonotype was counted many times. This sequence joins TRBV7-6 and TRBJ2-3, with no clear D. From germline, CDR1 is SGHVS and CDR2 FNYEAQ. This CDR3 is 13 amino acids long. The V gene lost 0 bases and the J gene lost 7 bases, with 8 bases spanning the gap. The CDR3 DNA sequence: TGTGCCAGCAGCTTAGCCCCACAGAATACGCAGTATTTT. Protein sequence: CASSLAPQNTQYF.

The rearrangement links TRBV7-3 to TRBJ2-7; 9 bases are shared with TRBD1. The germline gives CDR1 SGHTA, CDR2 FQGTGA. This CDR3 region has 15 residues. J gave up 5 bases and V 5 bases, and 10 bases lay outside the gene matches. The CDR3 DNA reads as TGTGCCAGCAGCCTCCTGGGACAGGGAACAGACGAGCAGTACTTC. Encoded protein: CASSLLGQGTDEQYF.

This clonotype was observed a single time. One base away lies a much larger clone, so this may be a sequencing read error. The conserved phenylalanine or tryptophan normally closing the CDR3 is absent here, so this likely arose from a read error. This sequence joins TRBV19 and TRBJ2-3; D not certain. The CDR3 contains 12 residues. V was clipped by 5 bases and J by 6 bases, with 9 bases between them. Germline V gene data show CDR1 as LNHDA and CDR2 as SQIVND (reference sequence). Here the CDR3 reads CASSGPEDTQYL. The CDR3 coding sequence is TGTGCCAGTAGTGGACCGGAGGATACGCAGTATTTG.

This clonotype was detected only once. The J gene is TRBJ2-1, the V gene TRBV19, with 9 bases fitting TRBD2. Germline CDR1 is LNHDA and CDR2 is SQIVND (reference sequence). Trimming removed 3 bases from V and 8 bases from J; junction bases left unmatched: 8. The CDR3 has 15 residues. The DNA of the CDR3 is TGTGCCAGTAGTATTTCGGGGCGGGGGGGGGATGAGCAGTTCTTC. It specifies CASSISGRGGDEQFF.

Details on this clonotype: This may stem from a read error, because a much larger clone lies one nucleotide away. The chain recombines TRBV20-1 with TRBJ2-7; D gene ambiguous. The germline V gene has CDR1 DFQATT and CDR2 SNEGSKA (reference sequence). The CDR3 is 15 residues long. CDR3 residues: CSAREGQSSSYERYF. CDR3 coding DNA: TGCAGTGCTAGAGAAGGCCAGTCCAGCTCCTACGAGCGGTACTTC.

This clonotype has a count of ten or more. J is TRBJ2-3 and V is TRBV4-1, with a possible D match to TRBD2 (5 bases). CDR3 length: 17 amino acids. The ends were cut back, 0 bases at V and 6 bases at J, with 19 bases in the middle. Germline V gene data show CDR1 as MGHRA and CDR2 as YSYEKL. CDR3 loop: CASSQDQVGGLADTQYF. DNA for the CDR3: TGCGCCAGCAGCCAAGATCAAGTAGGCGGGTTGGCCGATACGCAGTATTTT.

Details on this clonotype: This may be a read error, as it is one base from a much larger clone. The chain is built from TRBV9 and TRBJ1-5; weak D call: TRBD1 (5 bases). CDR1 is SGDLS, CDR2 YYNGEE, per germline. This CDR3 is 13 amino acids long. This CDR3 reads CAGSRGAKGPQHF. DNA of the CDR3: TGTGCCGGCAGCCGAGGGGCGAAAGGACCCCAGCATTTT.

This chain joins TRBV3-1 and TRBJ1-4; D is unclear. There are 16 residues in the CDR3. The germline V gene has CDR1 LGHDT and CDR2 YNNKEL (reference sequence). V lost 5 bases to trimming and J lost 6 bases, with 19 bases between them. The CDR3 sequence is CASSSRSGSGDEKLFF. The CDR3 DNA reads TGTGCCAGCAGCTCCCGCTCCGGGTCCGGGGATGAAAAACTGTTTTTT.

This clonotype was recorded at least ten times. The chain has TRBV4-1 and TRBJ1-4; the match to TRBD1 covers 8 bases. V shed 0 bases and J 7 bases; nucleotides not matched to a gene: 4. Germline-derived CDR1 and CDR2 are MGHRA and YSYEKL. The length of the CDR3 is 15 residues. CDR3 coding DNA: TGCGCCAGCAGCCAAGAGTTCAGGGGGCCTGAAAAACTGTTTTTT. Protein product: CASSQEFRGPEKLFF.

This clonotype was recorded at least ten times. The chain joins TRBV28 to TRBJ2-5; D is possibly TRBD1 or TRBD2 (5 bases each). Germline CDR1 reads MDHEN; CDR2 reads SYDVKM. The length of the CDR3 is 18 residues. The V end was cut by 4 bases, the J end by 1 base, with 22 bases between. CDR3 sequence reads: CASSSSPRGLTVQETQYF. In DNA form, the CDR3 reads TGTGCCAGCAGTTCTAGTCCCCGGGGTTTGACAGTCCAAGAGACCCAGTACTTC.

There are many counts of this clonotype. The chain recombines TRBV7-9 with TRBJ1-1; no clear D gene. From germline, CDR1 is SEHNR and CDR2 FQNEAQ (reference sequence). V lost 5 bases and J lost 5, with 15 bases in between. CDR3 size: 14 residues. CDR3 in DNA: TGTGCCAGCAGCCCCCCCGGGGTCTGGACTGAAGCTTTCTTT. It specifies CASSPPGVWTEAFF. Combining the CDR3 with reference TRBV7-9 and TRBJ1-1 gives the whole variable domain DTGVSQNPRHKITKRGQNVTFRCDPISEHNRLYWYRQTLGQGPEFLTYFQNEAQLEKSRLLSDRFSAERPKGSFSTLEIQRTEQGDSAMYLCASSPPGVWTEAFFGQGTRLTVV.

This chain uses TRBV9 with TRBJ2-2; the D is unclear. This CDR3 spans 16 amino acids. Germline V lookup: CDR1 SGDLS, CDR2 YYNGEE. Between the trimmed V and J ends, which lost 1 base and 1 base, there was a span of 11 bases. CDR3 coding DNA: TGTGCCAGCAGCGTATCTCAGTTCATGAACACCGGGGAGCTGTTTTTT. This translates into CASSVSQFMNTGELFF.

This clonotype was detected once. This may stem from a read error, because a much larger clone lies one nucleotide away. The chain combines TRBV5-5 with TRBJ2-7; D call uncertain. Trimming took 0 bases from V and 0 from J, leaving 16 bases between them. Germline V CDR1 and CDR2: SGHKS, YYEKEE (reference sequence). This CDR3 is 17 amino acids long. CDR3 protein: CASSLGPSMVLSYEQYF. CDR3 nucleotides: TGTGCCAGCAGCTTGGGACCCAGCATGGTCCTCTCCTACGAGCAGTACTTC. Together with reference TRBV5-5 and TRBJ2-7, the CDR3 gives the full variable domain: DAGVTQSPTHLIKTRGQQVTLRCSPISGHKSVSWYQQVLGQGPQFIFQYYEKEERGRGNFPDRFSARQFPNYSSELNVNALLLGDSALYLCASSLGPSMVLSYEQYFGPGTRLTVT.

A note on this clonotype: A much larger clonotype is one base distant, so this may be a read error. This CDR3 fails to terminate in the conserved phenylalanine or tryptophan, so it likely reflects a read error. The CDR3 DNA reads TGTGCCATCAGTGAAGGGGTTGAAGCTTTCGTT. Protein product: CAISEGVEAFV. This rearrangement joins TRBV10-3 to TRBJ1-1; maybe TRBD1 (5 bases). Trimming removed 3 bases from V and 7 bases from J, with 6 bases in between. Germline V gives CDR1 ENHRY, CDR2 SYGVKD. This CDR3 comprises 11 residues.